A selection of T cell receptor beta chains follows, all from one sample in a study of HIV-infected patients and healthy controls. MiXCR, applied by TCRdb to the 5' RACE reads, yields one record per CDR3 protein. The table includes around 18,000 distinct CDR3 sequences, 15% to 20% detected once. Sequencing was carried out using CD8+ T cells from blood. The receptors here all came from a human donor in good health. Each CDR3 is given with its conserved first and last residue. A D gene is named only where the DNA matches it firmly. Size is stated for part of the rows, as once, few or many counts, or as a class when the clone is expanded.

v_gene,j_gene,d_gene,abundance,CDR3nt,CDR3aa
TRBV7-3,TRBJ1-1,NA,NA,TGTGCCAGCAGCTTAACGGGGGCTGAAGCTTTCTTT,CASSLTGAEAFF
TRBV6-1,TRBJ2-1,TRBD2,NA,TGTGCCAGCAGTCCCCCTGGGGGGACTAGCGGGAATGAGCAGTTCTTC,CASSPPGGTSGNEQFF
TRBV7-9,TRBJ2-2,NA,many,TGTGCCAGCAGCCCGTGGGGTTATACCGGGGAGCTGTTTTTT,CASSPWGYTGELFF
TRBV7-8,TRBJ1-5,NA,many,TGTGCCAGCAGCCAAGACACGAGGGGCCGGCCCCAGCATTTT,CASSQDTRGRPQHF
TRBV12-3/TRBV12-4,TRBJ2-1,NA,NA,TGTGCCAGCAGTTTTACCCGGAGCTCCTACAATGAGCAGTTCTTC,CASSFTRSSYNEQFF
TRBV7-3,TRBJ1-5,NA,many,TGTGCCAGCAGCTTAGATGGCAACCAGCCCCAGCATTTT,CASSLDGNQPQHF
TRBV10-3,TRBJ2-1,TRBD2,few,TGTGCCATCAGTGAGTCCGTGGGTCTAGCGGGAGTTGGTGAGCAGTTCTTC,CAISESVGLAGVGEQFF
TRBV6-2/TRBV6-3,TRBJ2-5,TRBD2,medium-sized,TGTGCCAGCAGTTACCCACAGGGACTAGCGGTTCTACAAGAGACCCAGTACTTC,CASSYPQGLAVLQETQYF
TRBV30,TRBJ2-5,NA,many,TGTGCCTGGAGTGACCAGTCCCCGGAGACCCAGTACTTC,CAWSDQSPETQYF
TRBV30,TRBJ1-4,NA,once,TGTGCCTGGAGTCGGGGGACGGCCGAAAAACTGTTTTTT,CAWSRGTAEKLFF
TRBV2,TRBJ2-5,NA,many,TGTGCCAGCAGTGCGCAGGGAACCCCGGAGACCCAGTACTTC,CASSAQGTPETQYF
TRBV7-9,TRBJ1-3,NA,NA,TGTGCCAGCAGCCCCAGGATCTCTGGAAACACCATATATTTT,CASSPRISGNTIYF
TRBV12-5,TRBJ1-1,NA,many,TGTGCTAGTGGTTTGAGTCAGGGAAACACTGAAGCTTTCTTT,CASGLSQGNTEAFF
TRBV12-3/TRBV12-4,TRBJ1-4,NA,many,TGTGCCAGCAGTTTGCACGAGGGCACAACTAATGAAAAACTGTTTTTT,CASSLHEGTTNEKLFF
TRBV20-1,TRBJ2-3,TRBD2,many,TGCAGTGCTAGAAGGCTAGCGGAAAGCACAGATACGCAGTATTTT,CSARRLAESTDTQYF
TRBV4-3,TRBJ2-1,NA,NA,TGCGCCAGCAGCCAAGAGGGGTACAATGAGCAGTTCTTC,CASSQEGYNEQFF
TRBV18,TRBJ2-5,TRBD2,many,TGTGCCAGCCTGGGCGCTAGCGGGGACGCGGCGACCCAGTACTTC,CASLGASGDAATQYF
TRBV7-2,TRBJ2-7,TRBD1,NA,TGTGCCAGCAAGATCCCGGGACAGGGTTACGAGCAGTACTTC,CASKIPGQGYEQYF
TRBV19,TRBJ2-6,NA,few,TGTGCCAGTAGTATGGGGGGTGATTTAACTGGGGCCAACGTCCTGACTTTC,CASSMGGDLTGANVLTF
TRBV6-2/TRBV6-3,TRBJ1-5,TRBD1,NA,TGTGCCAGCAGTGCCCCGACAGGGGGGAACAATCAGCCCCAGCATTTT,CASSAPTGGNNQPQHF
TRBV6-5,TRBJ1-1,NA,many,TGTGCCAGCAGCCCCCCTGGAGGGCTGGGGATGGCTTTCTTT,CASSPPGGLGMAFF
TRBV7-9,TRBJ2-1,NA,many,TGTGCCAGCAGCCAAGCGGCCCTCAATGAGCAGTTCTTC,CASSQAALNEQFF
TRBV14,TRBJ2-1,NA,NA,TGTGCCAGCAGCCAAGGAGGCGCTAATGAGCAGTTCTTC,CASSQGGANEQFF
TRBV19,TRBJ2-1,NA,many,TGTGCCAGTAGTAACGTTGACTCCGATGAGCAGTTCTTC,CASSNVDSDEQFF
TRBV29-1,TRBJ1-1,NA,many,TGCAGCGTGACCGGGACAACGAACACTGAAGCTTTCTTT,CSVTGTTNTEAFF
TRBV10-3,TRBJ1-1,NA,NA,TGTGCCATCAGTGATTCGGCAGGCACTGAAGCTTTCTTT,CAISDSAGTEAFF
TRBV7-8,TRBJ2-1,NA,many,TGTGCCAGCAGCTTCGGGGCAGCGTCGACCTACAATGAGCAGTTCTTC,CASSFGAASTYNEQFF
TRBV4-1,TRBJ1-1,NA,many,TGCGCCAGCAGCCAAGTGGTCGCCGGGTTTGGGGTAAACACTGAAGCTTTCTTT,CASSQVVAGFGVNTEAFF
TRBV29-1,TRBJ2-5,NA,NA,TGCAGCGGTGACAGGTGTCGGGAGACCCAGTACTTC,CSGDRCRETQYF
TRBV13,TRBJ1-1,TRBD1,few,TGTGCCAGCAGCACTCAATGGACAGGGAAAGCTTTCTTT,CASSTQWTGKAFF
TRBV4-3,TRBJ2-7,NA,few,TGCGCCAGCAGCCAAGGAGACACCGAGCAGTACTTC,CASSQGDTEQYF
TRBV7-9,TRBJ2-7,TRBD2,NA,TGTGCCAGCAGCCCAGGGACTAGCGTATCCTACGAGCAGTACTTC,CASSPGTSVSYEQYF
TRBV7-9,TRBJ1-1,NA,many,TGTGCCAGCAGGCAAGTTGGGGTTCTAAACACTGAAGCTTTCTTT,CASRQVGVLNTEAFF
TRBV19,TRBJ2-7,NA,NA,TGTGCCAGTAGTAAGTCTTTTCCCCCCTACGAGCAGTACTTC,CASSKSFPPYEQYF
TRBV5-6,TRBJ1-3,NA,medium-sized,TGTGCCAGCAACGAACAGGGAAACACCATATATTTT,CASNEQGNTIYF
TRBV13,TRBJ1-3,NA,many,TGTGCCAGCAGCTTATACTTAGACAACTCTGGAAACACCATATATTTT,CASSLYLDNSGNTIYF
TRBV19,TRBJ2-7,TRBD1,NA,TGTGCCAGTAGCTCAACAGGGGACGAGGGAAACTACGAGCAGTACTTC,CASSSTGDEGNYEQYF
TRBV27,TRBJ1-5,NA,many,TGTGCCAGCAGTGCCCCGAATCAGCCCCAGCATTTT,CASSAPNQPQHF
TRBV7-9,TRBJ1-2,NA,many,TGTGCCAGCAGCTCTGGAGGGGACGGAAACTATGGCTACACCTTC,CASSSGGDGNYGYTF
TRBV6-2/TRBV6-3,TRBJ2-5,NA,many,TGTGCCAGCAGTCAAGAGGTCCAAGAGACCCAGTACTTC,CASSQEVQETQYF
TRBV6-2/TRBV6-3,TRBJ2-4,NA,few,TGTGCCAGCACTACCGGGACTTACAAAAACATTCAGTACTTC,CASTTGTYKNIQYF
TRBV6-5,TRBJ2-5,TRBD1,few,TGTGCCAGCAGGGTAGCCGGGACAGGGAGGGAAGAGACCCAGTACTTC,CASRVAGTGREETQYF
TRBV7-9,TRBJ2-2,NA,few,TGTGCCAGCAGCCCCCCAGAGGTGACAATGCGGCCCGGGGAGCTGTTTTTT,CASSPPEVTMRPGELFF
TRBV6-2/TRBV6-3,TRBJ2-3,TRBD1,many,TGTGCCAGTTCCGAGGACAGGGCCGACACAGATACGCAGTATTTT,CASSEDRADTDTQYF
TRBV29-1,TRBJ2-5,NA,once,TGCAGCGTTGAGGGACGCCAAGAGACCCAGTACTTC,CSVEGRQETQYF
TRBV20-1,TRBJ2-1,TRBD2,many,TGCAGTGCTCCCCGAACTAGCGAGGACTACAATGAGCAGTTCTTC,CSAPRTSEDYNEQFF
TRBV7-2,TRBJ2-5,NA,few,TGTGCCAGCAGCGAAGGGGTAGGGTCGTACCAAGAGACCCAGTACTTC,CASSEGVGSYQETQYF
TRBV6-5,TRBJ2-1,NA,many,TGTGCCAGCAGGAAGACAGATTGGGAGAGTGGTGAGCAGTTCTTC,CASRKTDWESGEQFF
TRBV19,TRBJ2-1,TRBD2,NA,TGTGCCACCTGGGGGGGAGGCAATGAGCAGTTCTTC,CATWGGGNEQFF
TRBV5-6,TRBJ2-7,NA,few,TGTGCCAGCAGCCCCGGGGCGACCTACGAGCAGTACTTC,CASSPGATYEQYF
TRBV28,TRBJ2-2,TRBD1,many,TGTGCCAGCAGTTCGGGACAGTACAGCGGGGAGCTGTTTTTT,CASSSGQYSGELFF
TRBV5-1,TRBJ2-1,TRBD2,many,TGCGCCAGCAGCACCGGACTAGCGGGTGCCTCCTACAATGAGCAGTTCTTC,CASSTGLAGASYNEQFF